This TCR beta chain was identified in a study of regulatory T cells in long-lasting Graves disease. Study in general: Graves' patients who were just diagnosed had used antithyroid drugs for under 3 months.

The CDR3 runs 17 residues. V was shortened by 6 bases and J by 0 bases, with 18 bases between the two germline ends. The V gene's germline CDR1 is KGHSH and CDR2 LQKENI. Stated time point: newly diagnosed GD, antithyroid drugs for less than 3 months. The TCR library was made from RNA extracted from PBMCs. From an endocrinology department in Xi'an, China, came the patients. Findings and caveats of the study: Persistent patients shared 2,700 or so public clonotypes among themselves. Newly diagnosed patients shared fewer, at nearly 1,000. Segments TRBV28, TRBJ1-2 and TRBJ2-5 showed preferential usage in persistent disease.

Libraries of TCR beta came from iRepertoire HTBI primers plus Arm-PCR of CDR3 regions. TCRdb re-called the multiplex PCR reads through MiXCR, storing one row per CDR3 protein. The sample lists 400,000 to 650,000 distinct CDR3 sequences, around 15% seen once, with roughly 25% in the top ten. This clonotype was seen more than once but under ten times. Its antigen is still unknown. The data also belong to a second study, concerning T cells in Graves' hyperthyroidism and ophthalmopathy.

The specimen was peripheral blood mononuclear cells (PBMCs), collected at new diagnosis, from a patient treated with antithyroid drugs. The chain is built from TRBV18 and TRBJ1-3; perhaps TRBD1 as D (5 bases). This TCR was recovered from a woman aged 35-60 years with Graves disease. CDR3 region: CASSPPRGADSGNTIYF. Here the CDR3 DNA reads TGTGCCAGCTCGCCTCCCCGAGGGGCCGACTCTGGAAACACCATATATTTT. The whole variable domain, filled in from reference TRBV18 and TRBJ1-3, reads NAGVMQNPRHLVRRRGQEARLRCSPMKGHSHVYWYRQLPEEGLKFMVYLQKENIIDESGMPKERFSAEFPKEGPSILRIQQVVRGDSAAYFCASSPPRGADSGNTIYFGEGSWLTVV.